The rows below give T cell receptor beta chains drawn from one sample of a study of Ad26.COV2.S vaccination and SARS-CoV-2 variants. Using immunoSEQ multiplex PCR, the repertoire was profiled, and TCRdb retains in-frame clones only, with some absent. The profile shows fewer than 500,000 clones, nearly 90% of them singletons. Sequenced material: peripheral blood, taken in a trial of Ad26.COV2.S vaccine versus placebo. The source of these receptors is a person aged 18-65 years who received the Ad26.COV2.S COVID-19 vaccine or a placebo. CDR3s include the opening cysteine and the closing phenylalanine or tryptophan. D genes are given only for firm matches. Clone sizes are given selectively: once, few, many, or a class where the clone is expanded.

j_call | v_call | d_call | clone_size | cdr3_nt | cdr3_aa
TRBJ2-1 | TRBV7-6 | TRBD1 | few | TGTGCCAGCAGCTTAGTTCTAGTCGGGACAGGCATAAATGAGCAGTTCTTC | CASSLVLVGTGINEQFF
TRBJ2-3 | TRBV10-3 | . | . | TGTGCCATCAGAGAAGTGGGAGGTTCTGCGCAGTATTTT | CAIREVGGSAQYF
TRBJ1-1 | TRBV2 | . | . | TGTGCCAGCAAGGCAGAATTCACTGAAGCTTTCTTT | CASKAEFTEAFF
TRBJ1-5 | TRBV10-3 | . | . | TGTGCCATCAGTGTAGGGCAGGGTGAAAATCAGCCCCAGCATTTT | CAISVGQGENQPQHF
TRBJ1-6 | TRBV6-5 | . | many | TGTGCCAGCAGGGTCAGGGCTGTATCACCCCTCCACTTT | CASRVRAVSPLHF
TRBJ1-6 | TRBV4-3 | . | . | TGCGCCAGCAGCCAAGAGCGGGCCGACCAACCCCTCCACTTT | CASSQERADQPLHF
TRBJ2-3 | TRBV5-1 | TRBD1 | . | TGCGCCAGCGGACGACAGGGGCCAGATACGCAGTATTTT | CASGRQGPDTQYF
TRBJ1-1 | TRBV3-1/TRBV3-2 | . | . | TGTGCCAGCAGGCAACGGTCGGGAGGCACTGAAGCTTTCTTT | CASRQRSGGTEAFF
TRBJ2-1 | TRBV29-1 | . | . | TGCAGCGTGGTTATAGGGTCGTTCTACAATGAGCAGTTCTTC | CSVVIGSFYNEQFF
TRBJ2-5 | TRBV5-4 | . | once | TGTGCCAGCAGCCCGGACGGCAGAGGGACTCAAGAGACCCAGTACTTC | CASSPDGRGTQETQYF
TRBJ2-2 | TRBV5-1 | . | . | TGCGCCAGCAGAGTGGGGGGGAACACCGGGGAGCTGTTTTTT | CASRVGGNTGELFF
TRBJ1-1 | TRBV29-1 | . | few | TGCAGCGCCGCGTCTCAACAGGGCGCTGAAGCTTTCTTT | CSAASQQGAEAFF
TRBJ2-1 | TRBV5-1 | TRBD1 | . | TGCGCCAGCAGCACCGGACAGGCATACGAGCAGTTCTTC | CASSTGQAYEQFF
TRBJ2-1 | TRBV19 | . | . | TGTGCCAGTAGCTCAATCGAGGGGGCCTACAATGAGCAGTTCTTC | CASSSIEGAYNEQFF
TRBJ1-6 | TRBV5-8 | . | . | TGTGCCAGCAGCCCAGCGGGGACCTATAATTCACCCCTCCACTTT | CASSPAGTYNSPLHF
TRBJ1-2 | TRBV6-5 | TRBD1 | once | TGTGCCAGCAGAGCCGGGACAGGCTCCTATGGCTACACCTTC | CASRAGTGSYGYTF
TRBJ2-7 | TRBV6-5 | . | . | TGTGCCAGCAGCTCACTCCGCCCGCGCGAGCAGTACTTC | CASSSLRPREQYF
TRBJ1-4 | TRBV9 | . | few | TGTGCCAGCAGCGCCTCAGGGAGTGAAAAACTGTTTTTT | CASSASGSEKLFF
TRBJ2-5 | TRBV19 | . | . | TGTGCCAGTACTCCCCAGCTAGGGAGGACCAGGACCCAGTACTTC | CASTPQLGRTRTQYF
TRBJ2-2 | TRBV18 | TRBD2 | . | TGTGCCAGCTCACCCACCGGGACTAGCGAGGCCGGGGAGCTGTTTTTT | CASSPTGTSEAGELFF
TRBJ1-2 | TRBV7-2 | . | . | TGTGCCAGCAGCACTTACCGGGATAGTAACTATGGCTACACCTTC | CASSTYRDSNYGYTF
TRBJ2-7 | TRBV18 | . | . | TGTGCCAGCTCACCAATAGGCCCCTACGAGCAGTACTTC | CASSPIGPYEQYF
TRBJ2-7 | TRBV19 | TRBD1 | . | TGTGCCAGCGGGGACAGGTTCCTCGAGCAGTACTTC | CASGDRFLEQYF
TRBJ1-1 | TRBV7-9 | . | . | TGTGCCAGCAGCTTAGGGGCGTGGGAAGCTTTCTTT | CASSLGAWEAFF
TRBJ2-5 | TRBV5-6 | . | . | TGTGCCAGCAGCCGAGGGTGGGGCCAAGAGACCCAGTACTTC | CASSRGWGQETQYF
TRBJ2-5 | TRBV25-1 | TRBD1 | . | TGTGCCAGCAGTGAATCCCAGGGGGCGGAGACCCAGTACTTC | CASSESQGAETQYF
TRBJ1-2 | TRBV9 | . | . | TGTGCCAGCAGCGCCCGGGCTTACGGCTACTATGGCTACACCTTC | CASSARAYGYYGYTF
TRBJ2-7 | TRBV6-5 | TRBD1 | . | TGTGCCAGCAGTTATGGACAGGGTGGATGGGAGCAGTACTTC | CASSYGQGGWEQYF
TRBJ2-3 | TRBV5-6 | . | few | TGTGCCAGCAGCCGCTGGGGGCGTCGGGCAGATACGCAGTATTTT | CASSRWGRRADTQYF
TRBJ1-4 | TRBV19 | . | . | TGTGCCAGTAGTATAGATCTGTGGAGAGAGAATGAAAAACTGTTTTTT | CASSIDLWRENEKLFF
TRBJ2-1 | TRBV11-3 | TRBD2 | . | TGTGCCAGCAGCTTGCCGCCAGCGGGAGTGAATGAGCAGTTCTTC | CASSLPPAGVNEQFF
TRBJ1-1 | TRBV25-1 | . | . | TGTGCCAGCAGTTTAAATAGGAACACTGAAGCTTTCTTT | CASSLNRNTEAFF
TRBJ2-5 | TRBV5-4 | . | . | TGTGCCAGCAGCTTGGGCCTAGTAAACCAAGAGACCCAGTACTTC | CASSLGLVNQETQYF
TRBJ1-2 | TRBV6-2/TRBV6-3 | . | . | TGTGCCAGCAGTCTCCAGGGAAATGGCTACACCTTC | CASSLQGNGYTF
TRBJ2-5 | TRBV11-3 | TRBD1 | . | TGTGCCAGCAGCTTAGGGGGACAGCCCCAAGAGACCCAGTACTTC | CASSLGGQPQETQYF
TRBJ1-1 | TRBV5-1 | . | . | TGCGCCAGCAGCCCAAGAGCCCAAACGAACACTGAAGCTTTCTTT | CASSPRAQTNTEAFF
TRBJ1-5 | TRBV19 | . | . | TGTGCCAGTAGTGAACAGGGTGCGGGCCAGCCCCAGCATTTT | CASSEQGAGQPQHF
TRBJ1-5 | TRBV19 | . | . | TGTGCCAGTAGTCGACAGGTATCCGATCAGCCCCAGCATTTT | CASSRQVSDQPQHF
TRBJ1-2 | TRBV10-3 | TRBD1 | . | TGTGCCACCCATACGGACAGGGTGGCTGGCTACACCTTC | CATHTDRVAGYTF
TRBJ2-1 | TRBV28 | TRBD1 | . | TGTGCCAGCAGCCTTTCCGGGACAGACGCTTTAAATGAGCAGTTCTTC | CASSLSGTDALNEQFF
TRBJ1-6 | TRBV7-9 | . | . | TGTGCCAGCAGCTTAAGGACCGGAGAAAATTCACCCCTCCACTTT | CASSLRTGENSPLHF
TRBJ2-5 | TRBV7-2 | . | . | TGTGCCACCGCCCCCGGGTACCAAGAGACCCAGTACTTC | CATAPGYQETQYF
TRBJ1-3 | TRBV18 | TRBD1 | . | TGTGCCAGCTCACCCACCCGGACAGGGGTTTTTGGAAACACCATATATTTT | CASSPTRTGVFGNTIYF
TRBJ2-1 | TRBV4-3 | . | . | TGCGCCAGCAGCCAAGAGGCACCCGGGCCCAATGAGCAGTTCTTC | CASSQEAPGPNEQFF
TRBJ1-4 | TRBV5-1 | TRBD1 | . | TGCGCCAGCAGCTTTGGACAGGGAGAAAAACTGTTTTTT | CASSFGQGEKLFF
TRBJ2-1 | TRBV16 | TRBD2 | . | TGTGCCAGCAGCCAATTAGGGACTAGGTTTGAATTCAATGAGCAGTTCTTC | CASSQLGTRFEFNEQFF
TRBJ2-7 | TRBV6-2/TRBV6-3 | . | . | TGTGCCAGCAGTTACTCGAAAGGAGAAGGGGACGAGCAGTACTTC | CASSYSKGEGDEQYF
TRBJ2-3 | TRBV5-1 | . | . | TGCGCCAGCAGCTTCGACAGCCCAGATACGCAGTATTTT | CASSFDSPDTQYF
TRBJ2-3 | TRBV3-1/TRBV3-2 | . | . | TGTGCCAGCAGCCCCACTGGCCCCTCGGGGGTTAGGACCACAGATACGCAGTATTTT | CASSPTGPSGVRTTDTQYF
TRBJ1-5 | TRBV2 | . | . | TGTGCCAGCAAAGTGGCCAGCCATCAGCCCCAGCATTTT | CASKVASHQPQHF
TRBJ1-5 | TRBV11-3 | . | few | TGTGCCAGCAGCCTAGGAATACGGCAGCCCCAGCATTTT | CASSLGIRQPQHF
TRBJ2-1 | TRBV29-1 | . | . | TGCAGCGGGGGTCCCTACAATGAGCAGTTCTTC | CSGGPYNEQFF
TRBJ1-6 | TRBV4-2 | . | . | TGTGCCAGCAGCCAAGATCCTACGGAGGGGGGGCTAGATTCACCCCTCCACTTT | CASSQDPTEGGLDSPLHF
TRBJ1-5 | TRBV28 | . | . | TGTGCCAGCAGTTACCGGACATACTATCAGCCCCAGCATTTT | CASSYRTYYQPQHF
TRBJ1-1 | TRBV7-2 | . | . | TGTGCCAGCAGCTTGTATTCCACGGAGACTGAAGCTTTCTTT | CASSLYSTETEAFF
TRBJ1-2 | TRBV21-1 | . | . | TGTGCCAGCAGCAAAGGGTCGAGGGGCGCAGAGTATGGCTACACCTTC | CASSKGSRGAEYGYTF